Each of the 7 T cell receptor beta chains below was sequenced from the same sample in a study of memory CD4+ T cells and cytomegalovirus serostatus. This table comes from immunoSEQ multiplex PCR, and its TCRdb copy is limited to in-frame clones, with some not included. Here the sample spans some 44,000 clones, just over 75% being singletons. Single viable CD3+CD4+CD8-CD45RO+ cells were sorted as the memory CD4+ T cells. The source material was memory CD4+ T cells from blood. The receptors here all came from an adult in good health and CMV-seronegative.

The rearrangement uses TRBV10-2 and TRBJ2-7; D remains ambiguous. CDR1 WSHSY and CDR2 SAAADI come from the germline V gene. The CDR3 consists of 13 residues. Trimming took off 0 bases at V and 6 bases at J, with 9 bases between the two ends. The chain's CDR3 is CASSESSLGEQYF. Written as DNA, the CDR3 is TGCGCCAGCAGTGAGTCGAGTTTAGGCGAGCAGTACTTC.

V usage is TRBV6-5 and J usage is TRBJ1-1; D is unclear. Germline V gene lookup returns CDR1 MNHEY and CDR2 SVGAGI. This CDR3 has 15 amino acids. The V and J ends lost 8 bases and 3 bases respectively, with 19 bases between them. The CDR3 reads CASSISGKIYTEAFF. The CDR3 DNA reads TGTGCCAGCTCTATTTCCGGGAAAATTTACACTGAAGCTTTCTTT.

The rearrangement joins TRBV27 to TRBJ1-2, with 8 bases that match TRBD1. The CDR3 spans 15 residues. Germline trimming cut 0 bases from V and 5 bases from J; bases unmatched to any gene: 5. Germline values: CDR1 MNHEY, CDR2 SMNVEV (reference sequence). This chain's CDR3 is CASSLSMTGAYGYTF. The CDR3, as DNA: TGTGCCAGCAGTTTATCCATGACAGGGGCATATGGCTACACCTTC.

The chain recombines TRBV11-2 with TRBJ1-2, with D possibly TRBD1 on 6 matching bases. Trimming cost V 7 bases and J 4 bases, with 10 bases left between them. The CDR3 loop spans 12 amino acids. Germline V gene sequence: CDR1 SGHAT, CDR2 FQNNGV. CDR3 in amino acids: CASNEDSYGYTF. The CDR3 bases are TGTGCCAGCAATGAGGACAGCTATGGCTACACCTTC.

The chain joins TRBV7-9 to TRBJ1-3, with a weak D call TRBD1 (5 bases). CDR1 is SEHNR, CDR2 FQNEAQ, per germline (reference sequence). The CDR3 covers 15 residues. Trimming shortened V by 11 bases and J by 0 bases, and 17 bases separated the two germline ends. CDR3 in DNA: TGTGCCGGCCTTCCGGGGGGGAGCTCTGGAAACACCATATATTTT. This codes for CAGLPGGSSGNTIYF.

The chain is built from TRBV11-3 and TRBJ2-7, with TRBD1 identical over 7 bases. Germline V gives CDR1 SGHNT, CDR2 YENEEA. The CDR3 sequence is 15 residues long. The V gene end was trimmed by 1 base and the J gene end by 0 bases; junction bases not matched to a gene: 3. The CDR3: CASSLGGGLSYEQYF. The CDR3 DNA sequence: TGTGCCAGCAGCTTAGGAGGGGGCCTCTCCTACGAGCAGTACTTC.

The rearrangement joins TRBV6-6 to TRBJ1-2; D is unclear. The length of the CDR3 is 11 residues. The germline V gene encodes CDR1 MNHNY and CDR2 SVGAGI (reference sequence). V was clipped by 10 bases and J by 8 bases, with 14 bases between them. In DNA, the CDR3 is TGTGCCATCAGCGACCCCTCCGGCTACACCTTC. Amino acids: CAISDPSGYTF.